This T cell receptor beta chain was recorded in a study of blood T cells in healthy people across ages. The junction had 4 bases not matched to a gene; V was cut back by 5 bases and J by 5 bases. This CDR3 has 15 amino acids. Germline CDR1 is SGHTA and CDR2 is FQGTGA. The sample holds a few counts of this clonotype. Next came a second PCR, run for about 7 to 11 cycles, which used a sample-barcoded 5' primer along with a J-beta primer mix. No fewer than 3 million CDR3-containing paired-end reads came from each sample. TCRdb redid the calling of the 5' RACE reads with MiXCR, one entry per CDR3 protein. The sample records around 620,000 distinct CDR3 sequences, 25% to 30% being singletons.

This sequence joins TRBV7-3 and TRBJ1-6, with TRBD1 matching 9 bases. This TCR derives from a woman in her seventies in good health. The sequenced material came from blood. CDR3 loop: CASSLGQGNNSPLHF. Written as DNA, the CDR3 is TGTGCCAGCAGCCTCGGACAGGGGAATAATTCACCCCTCCACTTT. The entire variable domain, with the rest obtained from reference TRBV7-3 and TRBJ1-6, is as follows: GAGVSQTPSNKVTEKGKYVELRCDPISGHTALYWYRQSLGQGPEFLIYFQGTGAADDSGLPNDRFFAVRPEGSVSTLKIQRTERGDSAVYLCASSLGQGNNSPLHFGNGTRLTVT.